Sequencing of this TCR beta chain was carried out in a study of T cells in localized non-small cell lung cancer. A word on this clone: Its specificity is unknown.

Study results and limitations: Among the top 100 tumor clones, a median about 57 appeared in adjacent lung. Heterogeneity within the tumor remains possible, as just one region underwent sequencing. Uninvolved neighboring lung showed the greatest T cell clonality, exceeding tumor.

Assay: immunoSEQ multiplex PCR; the TCRdb copy retains only in-frame clones and omits some. The data show some 40,000 clones, with about 92% seen just once and approximately 6.5% held by the top ten. V gave up 6 bases and J gave up 4 bases; unmatched junction bases: 10. Germline lookup yields CDR1 MNHEY and CDR2 SVGAGI. CDR3 length equals 15 residues. This chain joins TRBV6-5 and TRBJ2-5, with 8 bases that match TRBD2. Source: peripheral blood, taken before any cancer treatment. The TCR sequence derives from a female donor aged 60 or older with stage I lung adenocarcinoma. The DNA of the CDR3 is TGTGCCAGCAGCCATCGGGGGGGCGGGCGAGAGACCCAGTACTTC. Its protein is CASSHRGGGRETQYF.